The TCR beta chain described here comes from a study of blood T cells in healthy people across ages. In germline, CDR1 is MNHEY, CDR2 SVGAGI. J lost 0 bases, V lost 6 bases, and 4 bases had no gene match. The CDR3 consists of 14 residues. A J-beta primer mix and a sample-barcoded 5' primer were used in a second PCR of about 7 to 12 cycles. Each CDR3 protein is one row after TCRdb ran MiXCR on the 5' RACE reads. This table has 1 million or so distinct CDR3 sequences, under 55% appearing once. Sequencing input: blood. The chain recombines TRBV6-5 with TRBJ2-7; 8 positions match TRBD1. The sequence came from a woman between 55 and 75 years old in good health. CDR3 in DNA: TGTGCCAGCAGCAGGGGGCCCCTCTCCTACGAGCAGTACTTC. Its translation: CASSRGPLSYEQYF.